The 14 T cell receptor beta chains reported below all come from one sample, sequenced in a study of T cells in Graves' hyperthyroidism and ophthalmopathy. Amplification targeted TCR beta CDR3 regions from RNA transcripts. The HTBI set primed first-round TCR CDR3 RT-PCR. Each CDR3 protein is one row after TCRdb ran MiXCR on the multiplex PCR reads. The sample carries under 300,000 distinct CDR3 sequences, 14% to 15% recorded once. The sequenced sample consisted of blood. The receptors originated from a woman aged 40 to 50 with Graves' hyperthyroidism that later progressed to Graves' ophthalmopathy.

The CDR3 nucleotides are TGTGCCCCACTTCGGGACTACGAGCAGTACTTC. Translated: CAPLRDYEQYF. J is TRBJ2-7 and V is TRBV10-3; TRBD2 is a possible D gene (5 bases). The CDR3 loop spans 11 amino acids. The germline V gene encodes CDR1 ENHRY and CDR2 SYGVKD. With 11 bases removed from V and 3 bases from J, the gap between germline ends came to 11 bases.

Ten or more counts support this clonotype. The chain joins TRBV27 to TRBJ1-6; no clear D. Deletions cut 4 bases from V and 6 bases from J, with 13 bases between. The CDR3 is made up of 15 amino acids. Per germline, CDR1 MNHEY and CDR2 SMNVEV (reference sequence). CDR3 DNA sequence: TGTGCCAGCAGTTCCCTTGGTTTCGGTAATTCACCCCTCCACTTT. This codes for CASSSLGFGNSPLHF.

This clonotype was detected many times. V usage is TRBV3-1 and J usage is TRBJ1-5; D may be TRBD1 (5 bases). The CDR3 is made up of 15 amino acids. Germline assignment: CDR1 LGHDT and CDR2 YNNKEL (reference sequence). V gave up 4 bases and J gave up 6 bases, with 16 bases separating them. CDR3 residues: CASSPVGQGGQPQHF. CDR3 coding DNA: TGTGCCAGCAGCCCCGTCGGGCAGGGCGGTCAGCCCCAGCATTTT.

This clonotype was observed at least ten times. The chain joins TRBV7-9 to TRBJ2-5; a possible D gene is TRBD2 (6 bases). The CDR3 totals 15 residues. The germline gives CDR1 SEHNR, CDR2 FQNEAQ (reference sequence). Trimming stripped 6 bases from V and 0 bases from J, with 14 bases between. The CDR3 nucleotides read TGTGCCAGCAGGGCGGGACCGATGTACCAAGAGACCCAGTACTTC. It translates to CASRAGPMYQETQYF.

This clonotype was seen repeatedly, ten times or more. The J gene is TRBJ1-1, the V gene TRBV12-3 or TRBV12-4; D is unclear. Trimming stripped 1 base from V and 1 base from J, with 13 bases between. The CDR3 is 16 residues long. The CDR3 coding sequence is TGTGCCAGCAGTTTAGGGATAGGAGGGAAGAACACTGAAGCTTTCTTT. Its translation is CASSLGIGGKNTEAFF.

This clonotype was seen many times. This sequence joins TRBV20-1 and TRBJ2-1; TRBD2 agrees at 9 bases. Germline values: CDR1 DFQATT, CDR2 SNEGSKA (reference sequence). J lost 6 bases, V lost 3 bases, and 6 bases had no gene match. The CDR3 extends over 14 amino acids. CDR3 sequence: CSARVAGVFNEQFF. The CDR3 DNA sequence: TGCAGTGCTAGGGTAGCGGGAGTCTTCAATGAGCAGTTCTTC.

This clonotype occurred a few times. The chain carries TRBV18 and TRBJ1-6; D gene unclear. This CDR3 is built from 15 residues. V was trimmed by 1 base and J by 9 bases, leaving 13 bases between them. Germline V gene lookup returns CDR1 KGHSH and CDR2 LQKENI. The CDR3 DNA is TGTGCCAGCTCACCACAGGGTGAAAAGAGTTCACCCCTCCACTTT. Its protein product is CASSPQGEKSSPLHF.

This clonotype has ten or more counts. The J gene is TRBJ1-5, the V gene TRBV12-3 or TRBV12-4, with unresolved D. This CDR3 contains 16 residues. With 7 bases removed from V and 2 bases from J, the gap between germline ends came to 18 bases. CDR3 coding DNA: TGTGCCAGCAACAAAGGGTCTCACGGGGGCAATCAGCCCCAGCATTTT. This sequence encodes CASNKGSHGGNQPQHF.

This clonotype has ten or more counts. This chain links TRBV29-1 with TRBJ2-6; D ambiguous. Germline assignment: CDR1 SQVTM and CDR2 ANQGSEA. The CDR3 loop spans 13 amino acids. V lost 0 bases to trimming and J lost 3 bases, with 3 bases between them. The CDR3 nucleotides read TGCAGCGTTGAAGATGGTGGGGCCAACGTCCTGACTTTC. Translating it yields CSVEDGGANVLTF. Variable domain in full (rest from reference TRBV29-1 and TRBJ2-6): SAVISQKPSRDICQRGTSLTIQCQVDSQVTMMFWYRQQPGQSLTLIATANQGSEATYESGFVIDKFPISRPNLTFSTLTVSNMSPEDSSIYLCSVEDGGANVLTFGAGSRLTVL.

In this sample, this clonotype turned up many times. V gene TRBV27 combines with J gene TRBJ2-1, with D possibly being TRBD2 (5 bases). CDR1 and CDR2 from the germline V gene are MNHEY and SMNVEV (reference sequence). The V end was cut by 3 bases, the J end by 5 bases, with 8 bases between. This CDR3 spans 13 amino acids. CDR3 sequence reads: CASSFGLNNEQFF. CDR3 in DNA: TGTGCCAGCAGTTTCGGACTGAACAATGAGCAGTTCTTC.

Ten or more counts support this clonotype. This chain joins TRBV18 and TRBJ1-4; no reliable D call. Trimming left V 6 bases short and J 6 bases short, with 14 bases between. Germline CDR1 reads KGHSH; CDR2 reads LQKENI. CDR3 length: 14 residues. The CDR3 DNA reads as TGTGCCAGCTCCCTAGGACCAGGCGATGAAAAACTGTTTTTT. This encodes CASSLGPGDEKLFF. Drawing the rest from reference TRBV18 and TRBJ1-4, the complete variable domain is NAGVMQNPRHLVRRRGQEARLRCSPMKGHSHVYWYRQLPEEGLKFMVYLQKENIIDESGMPKERFSAEFPKEGPSILRIQQVVRGDSAAYFCASSLGPGDEKLFFGSGTQLSVL.

This clonotype was detected a few times. The chain carries TRBV7-3 and TRBJ2-5, with D maybe TRBD2 (5 bases). The CDR3 is 15 amino acids. CDR1 is SGHTA and CDR2 is FQGTGA in the germline V gene. V dropped 3 bases and J dropped 3 bases, with 14 bases sitting between them. CDR3 nucleotides: TGTGCCAGCAGCTTGGGCCTAGCAGAAGAAGAGACCCAGTACTTC. Encoded protein: CASSLGLAEEETQYF.

Ten or more counts support this clonotype. V is TRBV5-1 and J is TRBJ2-1; a weak D match, TRBD1 (5 bases). V lost 4 bases, J lost 3 bases, and 11 bases lay in between. The germline V gene encodes CDR1 SGHRS and CDR2 YFSETQ. The CDR3 is 14 amino acids. For the CDR3, the DNA is TGCGCCAGCAGCCCGGACACGAACTACAATGAGCAGTTCTTC. Protein sequence: CASSPDTNYNEQFF.

This clonotype was detected ten times or more. This rearrangement joins TRBV20-1 to TRBJ2-7; D possibly corresponds to TRBD1 (6 bases). CDR1 and CDR2 (germline): DFQATT, SNEGSKA (reference sequence). Trimming cost V 5 bases and J 0 bases, with 14 bases left between them. The CDR3 is made up of 14 amino acids. CDR3 protein: CSALDRLVSYEQYF. The CDR3 DNA is TGCAGTGCTCTTGACAGGTTGGTCTCCTACGAGCAGTACTTC.